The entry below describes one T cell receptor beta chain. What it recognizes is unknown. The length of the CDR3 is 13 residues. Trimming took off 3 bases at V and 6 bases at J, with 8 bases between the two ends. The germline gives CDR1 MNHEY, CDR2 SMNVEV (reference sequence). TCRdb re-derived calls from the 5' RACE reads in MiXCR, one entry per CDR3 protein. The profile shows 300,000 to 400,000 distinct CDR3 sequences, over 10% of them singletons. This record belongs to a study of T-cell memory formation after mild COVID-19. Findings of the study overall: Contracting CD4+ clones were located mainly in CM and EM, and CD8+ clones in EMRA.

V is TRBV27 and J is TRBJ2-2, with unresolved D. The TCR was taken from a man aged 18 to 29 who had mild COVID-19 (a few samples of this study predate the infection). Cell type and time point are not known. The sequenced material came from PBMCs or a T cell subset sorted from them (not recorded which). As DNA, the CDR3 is TGTGCCAGCAGTTTGTTGATTTCCGGGGAGCTGTTTTTT. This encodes CASSLLISGELFF.